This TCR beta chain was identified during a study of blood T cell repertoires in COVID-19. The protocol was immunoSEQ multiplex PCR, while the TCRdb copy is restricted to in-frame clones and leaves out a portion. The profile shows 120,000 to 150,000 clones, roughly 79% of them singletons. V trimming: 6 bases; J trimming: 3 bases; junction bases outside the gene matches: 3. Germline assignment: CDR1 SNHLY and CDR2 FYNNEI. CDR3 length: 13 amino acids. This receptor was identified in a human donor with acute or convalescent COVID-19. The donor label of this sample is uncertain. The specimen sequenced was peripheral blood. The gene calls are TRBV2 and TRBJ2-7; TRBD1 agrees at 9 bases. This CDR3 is CASRDRGLYEQYF. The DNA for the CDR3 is TGTGCCAGCAGGGACAGGGGCCTCTACGAGCAGTACTTC.